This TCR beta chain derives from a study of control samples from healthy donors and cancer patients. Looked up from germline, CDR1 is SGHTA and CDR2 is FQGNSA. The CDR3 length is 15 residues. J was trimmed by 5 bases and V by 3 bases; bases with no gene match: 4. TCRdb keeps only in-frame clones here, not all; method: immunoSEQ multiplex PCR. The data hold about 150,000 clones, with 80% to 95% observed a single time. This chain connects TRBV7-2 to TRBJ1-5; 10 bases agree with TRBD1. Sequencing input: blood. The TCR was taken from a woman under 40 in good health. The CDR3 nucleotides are TGTGCCAGCAGCTTGACAGGGGGCGCGCATCAGCCCCAGCATTTT. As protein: CASSLTGGAHQPQHF.